The 30 T cell receptor beta chains presented below share a single source sample, sequenced in a study of CD8+ T cells in alopecia areata. RNA was isolated and reverse transcribed to cDNA, the sequencing template. Using immunoSEQ multiplex PCR, the repertoire was profiled, and TCRdb retains in-frame clones only, with some absent. The table includes 65,000 to 90,000 clones, 45% to 60% detected once. Sequencing input: NKG2D-high CD8+ T cells sorted from blood. These receptor sequences come from a human donor with alopecia areata.

The chain employs TRBV30 and TRBJ2-4; unclear D gene. Trimming removed 3 bases from V and 3 bases from J, with 12 bases in between. The CDR3 runs 14 residues. Germline V gene sequence: CDR1 GTSNPN, CDR2 SVGIG (reference sequence). In DNA, the CDR3 is TGTGCCTGGAGGTCCGAGCTAGACAAAAACATTCAGTACTTC. It translates to CAWRSELDKNIQYF. Using reference TRBV30 and TRBJ2-4 for the parts outside the CDR3, the full variable domain is SQTIHQWPATLVQPVGSPLSLECTVEGTSNPNLYWYRQAAGRGLQLLFYSVGIGQISSEVPQNLSASRPQDRQFILSSKKLLLSDSGFYLCAWRSELDKNIQYFGAGTRLSVL.

On this clone: One junction end does not reproduce the germline sequence, and a read error may be involved. This chain connects TRBV2 to TRBJ1-1; D remains unclear. The CDR3 contains 14 residues. Germline-derived CDR1 and CDR2 are SNHLY and FYNNEI. The CDR3 is CTSSELGMNTEAFF. CDR3 DNA: TGTACCAGCAGTGAATTGGGGATGAACACTGAAGCTTTCTTT.

The genes are TRBV2 and TRBJ2-3, with 9 bases matching TRBD2. The CDR3 loop spans 16 amino acids. J lost 4 bases, V lost 6 bases, and 11 bases had no gene match. Germline assignment: CDR1 SNHLY and CDR2 FYNNEI. The CDR3 protein is CASRRSWTSVADTQYF. The CDR3 DNA sequence: TGTGCCAGCAGGAGGTCGTGGACTAGCGTCGCAGATACGCAGTATTTT.

The chain recombines TRBV13 with TRBJ1-1; 7 nucleotides agree with TRBD1. The CDR3 extends over 12 amino acids. Germline assignment: CDR1 PRHDT and CDR2 FYEKMQ (reference sequence). CDR3: CPGDRQNTEAFF. The CDR3 region has the DNA TGTCCTGGGGACAGACAGAACACTGAAGCTTTCTTT. The whole variable domain, filled in from reference TRBV13 and TRBJ1-1, reads AAGVIQSPRHLIKEKRETATLKCYPIPRHDTVYWYQQGPGQDPQFLISFYEKMQSDKGSIPDRFSAQQFSDYHSELNMSSLELGDSALYFCPGDRQNTEAFFGQGTRLTVV.

The gene calls are TRBV29-1 and TRBJ1-2; the D gene is possibly TRBD1 (5 bases). This CDR3 is built from 13 residues. The V end lost 3 bases, the J end lost 6 bases, and 14 bases lay between the germline ends. Germline V gene sequence: CDR1 SQVTM, CDR2 ANQGSEA. Here the CDR3 DNA reads TGCAGCGTTGAGCTCCCCGGGGCGGATGGCTACACCTTC. It yields the protein CSVELPGADGYTF.

The V gene is TRBV23-1, the J gene TRBJ2-5; D uncertain. TRBV23-1 is an ORF; its function is uncertain. The CDR3 spans 15 residues. Trimming stripped 4 bases from V and 5 bases from J, with 17 bases between. The CDR3 loop is CASSLGIGYGETQYF. In DNA form, the CDR3 reads TGCGCCAGCAGTCTCGGAATAGGATACGGGGAGACCCAGTACTTC.

The sample holds a few counts of this clone. The chain recombines TRBV29-1 with TRBJ2-7, with D possibly matching TRBD2 (7 bases). The V gene's germline CDR1 is SQVTM and CDR2 ANQGSEA. The CDR3 runs 14 residues. Deletions cut 4 bases from V and 3 bases from J, with 16 bases between. The CDR3 DNA sequence: TGCAGCGTTGCCATGGCGGGGGCCGGCTACGAGCAGTACTTC. Its protein product is CSVAMAGAGYEQYF.

A note on this clone: The junction differs from germline at one of its ends, possibly a read error. The chain employs TRBV29-1 and TRBJ1-3; TRBD1 aligns across 7 bases. The germline V gene encodes CDR1 SQVTM and CDR2 ANQGSEA. The CDR3 is made up of 14 amino acids. The CDR3 here is CSVEDGTVGNTIYF. CDR3 nucleotides: TGCAGCGTCGAAGACGGGACAGTCGGAAACACCATATATTTT.

This chain connects TRBV6-6 to TRBJ1-1; D not certain. Germline V lookup: CDR1 MNHNY, CDR2 SVGAGI (reference sequence). CDR3 size: 14 residues. Trimming took 0 bases from V and 4 from J, leaving 9 bases between them. The CDR3 protein is CASSYSVRTTEAFF. DNA for the CDR3: TGTGCCAGCAGTTACTCCGTACGGACCACTGAAGCTTTCTTT.

This clone showed up just a few times. The chain links TRBV28 to TRBJ2-1; D possibly matches TRBD1 or TRBD2 (5 bases each). This CDR3 contains 11 residues. The V end lost 3 bases, the J end lost 14 bases, and 11 bases lay between the germline ends. Germline loops: CDR1 MDHEN, CDR2 SYDVKM. CDR3 bases: TGTGCCAGCAGTTTCTCGGGGCCGGAGTTCTTC. Residues: CASSFSGPEFF.

The rearrangement joins TRBV27 to TRBJ2-7; tentative D call: TRBD1 (5 bases). The CDR3 spans 13 residues. V shed 6 bases and J shed 0 bases, with 9 bases lying between them. Germline CDR1 and CDR2: MNHEY and SMNVEV (reference sequence). CDR3 sequence: CASRTESSYEQYF. Here the CDR3 DNA reads TGTGCCAGCAGGACAGAGAGCTCCTACGAGCAGTACTTC.

The genes are TRBV30 and TRBJ2-5, with D unclear. Germline CDR1 and CDR2: GTSNPN and SVGIG (reference sequence). V lost 8 bases to trimming and J lost 5 bases, with 12 bases between them. CDR3 length: 11 residues. As DNA, the CDR3 is TGTGCCGGCCATAAGAGTGAGACCCAGTACTTC. Translation: CAGHKSETQYF.

The V gene is TRBV4-1, the J gene TRBJ2-2; no clear D gene. Germline lookup yields CDR1 MGHRA and CDR2 YSYEKL. V shed 1 base and J shed 7 bases, with 13 bases lying between them. CDR3 size: 15 residues. The CDR3 loop reads CASSQAPAGGGELFF. CDR3 DNA: TGCGCCAGCAGCCAAGCCCCGGCAGGCGGCGGGGAGCTGTTTTTT.

The CDR3 region is CASSWGGGGYEQYF. CDR3 DNA: TGTGCCAGCAGCTGGGGCGGAGGGGGCTACGAGCAGTACTTC. The chain carries TRBV13 and TRBJ2-7; D tentatively reads TRBD1 or TRBD2 (6 bases each). CDR1 PRHDT and CDR2 FYEKMQ come from the germline V gene (reference sequence). The CDR3 spans 14 residues. V lost 4 bases and J 3 bases, leaving 13 bases between the germline ends.

The chain uses TRBV27 and TRBJ2-7; TRBD1 matches 7 bases. Germline CDR1 and CDR2: MNHEY and SMNVEV (reference sequence). This CDR3 has 13 residues. V gave up 6 bases and J gave up 4 bases; unmatched junction bases: 6. The DNA of the CDR3 is TGTGCCAGCAGCCTGGGACAGAGATACGAGCAGTACTTC. It yields the protein CASSLGQRYEQYF.

There are a few counts of this clone. V and J are TRBV29-1 and TRBJ2-1; perhaps TRBD1 as D (5 bases). The V end was cut by 0 bases, the J end by 0 bases, with 9 bases between. Germline CDR1 is SQVTM and CDR2 is ANQGSEA. The CDR3 is 15 residues long. The CDR3 spells CSVEEQESSYNEQFF. The CDR3 DNA reads as TGCAGCGTTGAAGAACAGGAGAGCTCCTACAATGAGCAGTTCTTC.

Note on this clone: The sample has other DNA sequences that encode this CDR3 too. The chain joins TRBV29-1 to TRBJ2-7, with D hard to call. CDR3 length: 13 amino acids. In germline, CDR1 is SQVTM, CDR2 ANQGSEA. V was clipped by 3 bases and J by 0 bases, with 9 bases between them. The CDR3 DNA is TGCAGCGTTGATTCCGGAGTCTCCTACGAGCAGTACTTC. Its protein product is CSVDSGVSYEQYF.

This chain uses TRBV11-2 with TRBJ2-1, with 9 bases that match TRBD2. CDR1 is SGHAT, CDR2 FQNNGV, per germline. This CDR3 is 15 amino acids long. J was trimmed by 4 bases and V by 5 bases; bases with no gene match: 6. The CDR3 region is CASSQGLASYNEQFF. The DNA of the CDR3 is TGTGCCAGCAGCCAGGGACTAGCCTCATACAATGAGCAGTTCTTC.

This clone was observed a handful of times. The chain carries TRBV7-9 and TRBJ2-1, with 8 nucleotides matching TRBD2. Losses at the gene ends were 8 bases for V and 8 bases for J; bases not matched to a gene: 11. This CDR3 spans 14 amino acids. CDR1 is SEHNR, CDR2 FQNEAQ, per germline (reference sequence). CDR3 residues: CASAGGSGVDEQFF. In DNA form, the CDR3 reads TGTGCCAGCGCCGGGGGTAGCGGGGTTGATGAGCAGTTCTTC.

This clone was detected a few times. The V call is TRBV28, the J call TRBJ2-1; D may be TRBD1 (6 bases). In germline, CDR1 is MDHEN, CDR2 SYDVKM. The CDR3 runs 15 residues. V lost 4 bases and J lost 0, with 10 bases in between. This chain's CDR3 is CASSYRASSYNEQFF. The CDR3 DNA reads as TGTGCCAGCAGTTACAGGGCTAGCTCCTACAATGAGCAGTTCTTC.

This clone was recorded only once. This sequence joins TRBV4-2 and TRBJ1-1, with D perhaps TRBD1 (6 bases). Trimming shortened V by 4 bases and J by 4 bases, and 16 bases separated the two germline ends. There are 15 residues in the CDR3. Germline CDR1 reads LGHNA; CDR2 reads YNFKEQ. The CDR3 DNA is TGTGCCAGCAGCCCTAAGACAGGATCGGCCACTGAAGCTTTCTTT. Amino acids: CASSPKTGSATEAFF.

The genes are TRBV29-1 and TRBJ2-1; 9 bases fit TRBD1. Losses at the gene ends were 4 bases for V and 5 bases for J; bases not matched to a gene: 12. CDR1 and CDR2 from the germline V gene are SQVTM and ANQGSEA. This CDR3 comprises 16 residues. The CDR3 region is CSVAAFGTGINNEQFF. CDR3 bases: TGCAGCGTTGCAGCCTTCGGGACAGGGATTAACAATGAGCAGTTCTTC.

The rearrangement joins TRBV30 to TRBJ2-7; 10 bases align to TRBD2. V shed 2 bases, J shed 2 bases, and the junction held 0 bases outside the gene matches. The CDR3 length is 13 residues. Germline V gene lookup returns CDR1 GTSNPN and CDR2 SVGIG (reference sequence). CDR3 protein: CAWSSGGAYEQYF. In DNA form, the CDR3 reads TGTGCCTGGAGTAGCGGGGGGGCCTACGAGCAGTACTTC.

The rearrangement uses TRBV27 and TRBJ2-7; possible D gene TRBD2, 7 bases. Germline CDR1 is MNHEY and CDR2 is SMNVEV (reference sequence). The length of the CDR3 is 14 residues. The V end was cut by 8 bases, the J end by 0 bases, with 14 bases between. The CDR3 protein is CASSAGADSYEQYF. Here the CDR3 DNA reads TGTGCCAGCTCTGCGGGGGCTGACTCCTACGAGCAGTACTTC.

This clone was seen a few times. V is TRBV29-1 and J is TRBJ2-2, with D unresolved. Trimming removed 7 bases from V and 0 bases from J, with 9 bases in between. The CDR3 extends over 13 amino acids. The germline V gene encodes CDR1 SQVTM and CDR2 ANQGSEA. The CDR3 loop is CSAWDTNTGELFF. The CDR3 region has the DNA TGCAGCGCCTGGGATACGAACACCGGGGAGCTGTTTTTT.

The chain recombines TRBV5-4 with TRBJ2-5; TRBD2 matches at 8 bases. Germline V gene lookup returns CDR1 SGHNT and CDR2 YYREEE (reference sequence). V shed 3 bases, J shed 2 bases, and the junction held 3 bases outside the gene matches. This CDR3 comprises 14 residues. The CDR3 nucleotides are TGTGCCAGCAGCTACCAGCGGGAGCAAGAGACCCAGTACTTC. This codes for CASSYQREQETQYF.

The chain links TRBV4-1 to TRBJ2-7; 12 nucleotides match TRBD2. The V and J ends lost 3 bases and 6 bases, in that order; junction bases with no gene match: 18. The CDR3 length is 19 residues. Germline V gives CDR1 MGHRA, CDR2 YSYEKL. CDR3 sequence reads: CASSHLWLAGGPGFGEQYF. The CDR3, as DNA: TGCGCCAGCAGCCACCTTTGGCTAGCGGGAGGGCCGGGGTTTGGCGAGCAGTACTTC.

The rearrangement joins TRBV7-8 to TRBJ2-7, with D perhaps TRBD1 (6 bases). V was cut by 5 bases and J by 7 bases, with 9 bases left in between. Germline values: CDR1 SGHVS, CDR2 FQNEAQ. The CDR3 contains 11 residues. CDR3 in DNA: TGTGCCAGCAGCACGGGGACAGAGCAGTACTTC. Translating it yields CASSTGTEQYF.

The chain joins TRBV12-5 to TRBJ2-1; 9 bases line up with TRBD1. The V and J ends lost 6 bases and 7 bases, in that order; junction bases with no gene match: 10. Germline V gene sequence: CDR1 LGHNT, CDR2 FRNRAP. The CDR3 has 15 residues. CDR3 nucleotides: TGTGCTAGTGGCCCTACCGGGACAGGGACTAATGAGCAGTTCTTC. Protein product: CASGPTGTGTNEQFF.

The chain carries TRBV6-6 and TRBJ2-3, with D unresolved. The V gene lost 4 bases and the J gene lost 5 bases, with 4 bases spanning the gap. This CDR3 comprises 11 residues. Germline values: CDR1 MNHNY, CDR2 SVGAGI (reference sequence). Written as DNA, the CDR3 is TGTGCCAGCAGTTTTGAAGATACGCAGTATTTT. This sequence encodes CASSFEDTQYF.